The 11 T cell receptor beta chains given below trace back to one sample, sequenced in a study of blood T cell repertoires in COVID-19. Assay: immunoSEQ multiplex PCR; the TCRdb copy retains only in-frame clones and omits some. The sample has fewer than 75,000 clones; about 88% are singletons. The sample comprised peripheral blood. The origin of the receptors is a human donor in a cohort sampled during active COVID-19.

The chain couples TRBV29-1 to TRBJ2-7; maybe TRBD1 (5 bases). Germline CDR1 SQVTM, CDR2 ANQGSEA. The CDR3 has 12 residues. Trimming cost V 7 bases and J 3 bases, with 13 bases left between them. The CDR3 sequence: CSAWTDIYEQYF. In DNA form, the CDR3 reads TGCAGCGCCTGGACGGACATCTACGAGCAGTACTTC.

V gene TRBV4-2 combines with J gene TRBJ2-2; TRBD2 might be the D (5 bases). The CDR3 is made up of 14 amino acids. CDR1 is LGHNA, CDR2 YNFKEQ, per germline. Trimming cost V 4 bases and J 4 bases, with 10 bases left between them. The CDR3 loop reads CASSLGLATGELFF. For the CDR3, the DNA is TGTGCCAGCAGCCTCGGGCTAGCCACCGGGGAGCTGTTTTTT.

This rearrangement joins TRBV7-6 to TRBJ2-5; TRBD2 aligns across 7 bases. With V trimmed by 1 base and J by 4 bases, 6 bases remained unmatched. Germline CDR1 SGHVS, CDR2 FNYEAQ. This CDR3 region has 15 residues. The CDR3 protein is CASSLGVGEGETQYF. In nucleotides, the CDR3 is TGTGCCAGCAGCTTAGGAGTGGGGGAGGGAGAGACCCAGTACTTC.

CDR3 in amino acids: CASSTTGGNTEAFF. CDR3 DNA sequence: TGTGCCAGCAGCACGACAGGGGGTAACACTGAAGCTTTCTTT. The chain has TRBV7-3 and TRBJ1-1; 9 bases are shared with TRBD1. The CDR3 contains 14 residues. The trim removed 5 bases at V and 2 bases at J, leaving 3 bases unmatched. Germline V lookup: CDR1 SGHTA, CDR2 FQGTGA.

The chain links TRBV24-1 to TRBJ2-7; 7 bases are shared with TRBD1. With V trimmed by 5 bases and J by 6 bases, 3 bases remained unmatched. CDR1 is KGHDR, CDR2 SFDVKD, per germline. This CDR3 spans 12 amino acids. The CDR3 region is CATSGSGGEQYF. The CDR3, as DNA: TGTGCCACCAGTGGCTCAGGGGGCGAGCAGTACTTC.

The CDR3 DNA sequence: TGTGCCAGCAGTGTCGGGGGGGGTCTTGGCTACACCTTC. This codes for CASSVGGGLGYTF. This chain uses TRBV2 with TRBJ1-2, with D perhaps matching TRBD1 (5 bases). This CDR3 region has 13 residues. CDR1 and CDR2 (germline): SNHLY, FYNNEI. Trimming cost V 4 bases and J 7 bases, with 13 bases left between them.

This chain joins TRBV28 and TRBJ1-6, with D possibly TRBD1 on 6 matching bases. The CDR3 sequence is 14 residues long. V was trimmed by 3 bases and J by 13 bases, leaving 16 bases between them. CDR1 is MDHEN and CDR2 is SYDVKM in the germline V gene. DNA of the CDR3: TGTGCCAGCAGTTTTGGGAGACAGGACCTGCCCCTCCACTTT. It is translated as CASSFGRQDLPLHF.

The chain carries TRBV5-1 and TRBJ2-7, with D possibly TRBD1 on 6 matching bases. The germline gives CDR1 SGHRS, CDR2 YFSETQ. This CDR3 comprises 15 residues. V lost 4 bases to trimming and J lost 2 bases, with 16 bases between them. CDR3 residues: CASSPDRPLTYEQYF. The CDR3, as DNA: TGCGCCAGCAGCCCCGACAGGCCATTAACCTACGAGCAGTACTTC.

V is TRBV5-4 and J is TRBJ1-2, with 11 bases that match TRBD1. Trimming cost V 4 bases and J 6 bases; bases outside gene matches: 5. The CDR3 sequence is 14 residues long. The germline gives CDR1 SGHNT, CDR2 YYREEE (reference sequence). The DNA of the CDR3 is TGTGCCAGCAGCACCCGGACAGGGGGCAATGGCTACACCTTC. Amino acid sequence: CASSTRTGGNGYTF.

This clone has just one count. This chain joins TRBV6-1 and TRBJ2-1, with 8 bases identical to TRBD2. CDR3 length equals 16 residues. Trimming removed 2 bases from V and 6 bases from J; junction bases left unmatched: 9. Germline values: CDR1 MNHNS, CDR2 SASEGT. CDR3 sequence: CASSEFGPGGINEQFF. CDR3 sequence (DNA): TGTGCCAGCAGTGAATTCGGACCGGGAGGGATCAATGAGCAGTTCTTC.

The chain is built from TRBV9 and TRBJ2-5; 12 positions match TRBD2. V lost 0 bases to trimming and J lost 3 bases; unmatched junction nucleotides: 0. The germline CDR1 and CDR2 sequences are SGDLS and YYNGEE. CDR3 length: 15 residues. CDR3 amino acids: CASSVASGREETQYF. DNA of the CDR3: TGTGCCAGCAGCGTAGCTAGCGGGAGGGAAGAGACCCAGTACTTC.